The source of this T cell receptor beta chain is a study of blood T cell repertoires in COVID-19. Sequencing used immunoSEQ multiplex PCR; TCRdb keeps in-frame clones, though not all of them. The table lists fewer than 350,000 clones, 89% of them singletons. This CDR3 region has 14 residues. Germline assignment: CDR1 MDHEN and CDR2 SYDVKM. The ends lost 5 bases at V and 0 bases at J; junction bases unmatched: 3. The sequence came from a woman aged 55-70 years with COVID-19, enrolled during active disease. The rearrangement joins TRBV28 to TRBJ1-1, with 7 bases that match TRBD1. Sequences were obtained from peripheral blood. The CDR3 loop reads CASSPDRVNTEAFF. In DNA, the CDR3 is TGTGCCAGCAGTCCCGACAGGGTGAACACTGAAGCTTTCTTT.